Listed here is a single T cell receptor beta chain. Its specificity is unknown. Trimming removed 5 bases from V and 6 bases from J, with 8 bases in between. The CDR3 contains 11 residues. CDR1 is LNHDA, CDR2 SQIVND, per germline (reference sequence). TCRdb ran MiXCR on the RT-PCR reads and lists one entry per CDR3 protein. The sample shows 500,000 or so distinct CDR3 sequences, approximately 10% of them seen only once. This entry comes from a study of response to subunit inactivated influenza vaccine. Study-level findings and limits: A suggestion made by the authors is that each seasonal influenza vaccination recruits few new T cells.

This chain uses TRBV19 with TRBJ2-7; maybe TRBD2 (5 bases). The source is a man over 45 who received an inactivated influenza vaccine. Sample: PBMCs from blood, taken about 40 days after vaccination. CDR3: CASSDYGEQYF. The CDR3, as DNA: TGTGCCAGTAGTGACTACGGCGAGCAGTACTTC.